The clone carrying this TCR beta chain was observed once. Its antigen is still unknown. This record comes from a study of siplizumab effects on memory and regulatory T cells. Study observations and caveats: Confirmation that proliferating Tregs from siplizumab cultures had suppressive function was not obtained.

Data came from immunoSEQ multiplex PCR; TCRdb stores just in-frame clones and leaves some out. The sample gives more than 85,000 clones, approximately 90% of which show up once; over 12% is in the top ten. In germline, CDR1 is SGDLS, CDR2 YYNGEE. The CDR3 is 14 residues long. Trimming took 4 bases from V and 1 from J, leaving 8 bases between them. The genes are TRBV9 and TRBJ2-2; D is unclear. The specimen was CD4+ T cells sorted from blood. The receptor was derived from a human donor in good health. The CDR3 reads CASSTHQNTGELFF. The DNA of the CDR3 is TGTGCCAGCAGCACCCACCAGAACACCGGGGAGCTGTTTTTT.